The 3 T cell receptor beta chains listed next were all sequenced from one sample in a study of monozygotic twins with cystic fibrosis. Data came from immunoSEQ multiplex PCR; TCRdb stores just in-frame clones and leaves some out. The sample records around 27,000 clones, 95% to 97% being singletons. The material sequenced was blood. The receptors stem from a girl aged 2 to 9 with cystic fibrosis.

A note on this clone: Sequence at one end of the junction differs from germline and may be a read error. This chain uses TRBV15 with TRBJ2-5; 9 positions match TRBD1. CDR1 and CDR2 (germline): LNHNV, YYDKDF (reference sequence). The CDR3 loop spans 17 amino acids. CDR3 nucleotides: TGTGCCACCAGCCGAGAATGGACAGGGGCGACCCAAGAGACCCAGTACTTC. This sequence encodes CATSREWTGATQETQYF. The full variable domain, with the rest looked up from reference TRBV15 and TRBJ2-5, is DAMVIQNPRYQVTQFGKPVTLSCSQTLNHNVMYWYQQKSSQAPKLLFHYYDKDFNNEADTPDNFQSRRPNTSFCFLDIRSPGLGDTAMYLCATSREWTGATQETQYFGPGTRLLVL.

The rearrangement joins TRBV2 to TRBJ1-1; D not certain. Germline-derived CDR1 and CDR2 are SNHLY and FYNNEI. The V gene lost 5 bases and the J gene lost 1 base, with 2 bases spanning the gap. This CDR3 contains 11 residues. CDR3: CASSQNTEAFF. DNA of the CDR3: TGTGCCAGCAGTCAGAACACTGAAGCTTTCTTT. Full variable domain (rest looked up from reference TRBV2 and TRBJ1-1): EPEVTQTPSHQVTQMGQEVILRCVPISNHLYFYWYRQILGQKVEFLVSFYNNEISEKSEIFDDQFSVERPDGSNFTLKIRSTKLEDSAMYFCASSQNTEAFFGQGTRLTVV.

On this clone itself: An end of the junction differs from the germline gene, which may be a read error. Additional DNA sequences in this sample encode the identical CDR3. V usage is TRBV30 and J usage is TRBJ1-2; 8 positions match TRBD1. The CDR3 covers 15 residues. Germline V gene sequence: CDR1 GTSNPN, CDR2 SVGIG (reference sequence). The CDR3 loop is CAWSPPDRVSYGYTF. DNA of the CDR3: TGTGCCTGGAGCCCCCCGGACAGGGTGAGCTATGGATACACCTTC. The full variable domain, in which reference TRBV30 and TRBJ1-2 provide the parts outside the CDR3, is SQTIHQWPATLVQPVGSPLSLECTVEGTSNPNLYWYRQAAGRGLQLLFYSVGIGQISSEVPQNLSASRPQDRQFILSSKKLLLSDSGFYLCAWSPPDRVSYGYTFGSGTRLTVV.